A selection of T cell receptor beta chains follows, all from one sample in a study of long-term antiretroviral therapy in people with HIV. The repertoire was sequenced with immunoSEQ multiplex PCR; TCRdb's copy has only in-frame clones and lacks some. The profile shows 20,000 to 25,000 clones, 80% to 95% of them singletons. The sequencing used unsorted PBMCs, collected 4.4 years after starting antiretroviral therapy. The origin of the receptors is a woman aged 50 to 60 with HIV. The CDR3 runs from the conserved cysteine through the conserved F or W. Fields, in order: clone size, D gene, J gene, V gene, CDR3 DNA, CDR3 protein. The D gene is left open where the match is weak. Size is omitted from some rows. Given values are once, few, many or a class for expanded clones.

clone_size: -
d_call: -
j_call: TRBJ1-3
v_call: TRBV21-1
cdr3_nt: TGTGCCAGCAGCAAAGTTCAGGGGGCTGCCATTCACGGAAACACCATATATTTT
cdr3_aa: CASSKVQGAAIHGNTIYF

clone_size: -
d_call: -
j_call: TRBJ2-1
v_call: TRBV5-6
cdr3_nt: TGTGCCAGCAGCTTGGTGGGTACGGGCAATGAGCAGTTCTTC
cdr3_aa: CASSLVGTGNEQFF

clone_size: -
d_call: -
j_call: TRBJ2-3
v_call: TRBV5-1
cdr3_nt: TGCGCCAGCAGCTTAGGGGGTGTGAGCACAGATACGCAGTATTTT
cdr3_aa: CASSLGGVSTDTQYF

clone_size: -
d_call: -
j_call: TRBJ1-5
v_call: TRBV15
cdr3_nt: TGTGCCACCAGCAGAGATGTGGGGGGGCATCAGCCCCAGCATTTT
cdr3_aa: CATSRDVGGHQPQHF

clone_size: -
d_call: -
j_call: TRBJ2-7
v_call: TRBV27
cdr3_nt: TGTGCCAGCAGTTCCCGACTGCCCGATTACGAGCAGTACTTC
cdr3_aa: CASSSRLPDYEQYF

clone_size: -
d_call: -
j_call: TRBJ1-1
v_call: TRBV10-2
cdr3_nt: TGCGCCAGCAGTGTACCCGGGATGAACACTGAAGCTTTCTTT
cdr3_aa: CASSVPGMNTEAFF

clone_size: -
d_call: -
j_call: TRBJ2-7
v_call: TRBV9
cdr3_nt: TGTGCCAGCAGCGTAGGTGAAGGGAGGTACGAGCAGTACTTC
cdr3_aa: CASSVGEGRYEQYF

clone_size: -
d_call: -
j_call: TRBJ2-7
v_call: TRBV30
cdr3_nt: TGTGCCTGGGGGGAAGGGCCCTACGAGCAGTACTTC
cdr3_aa: CAWGEGPYEQYF

clone_size: -
d_call: -
j_call: TRBJ1-1
v_call: TRBV6-5
cdr3_nt: TGTGCCAGCAGTTACTCAGGGGCGAACACTGAAGCTTTCTTT
cdr3_aa: CASSYSGANTEAFF

clone_size: -
d_call: -
j_call: TRBJ2-1
v_call: TRBV7-3
cdr3_nt: TGTGCCAGCAGCTTATTCGGGTACAATGAGCAGTTCTTC
cdr3_aa: CASSLFGYNEQFF

clone_size: -
d_call: -
j_call: TRBJ2-2
v_call: TRBV5-1
cdr3_nt: TGCGCCAGCAGTGGCTCAGGGGCCACCCACACCGGGGAGCTGTTTTTT
cdr3_aa: CASSGSGATHTGELFF

clone_size: -
d_call: -
j_call: TRBJ1-6
v_call: TRBV6-1
cdr3_nt: TGTGCCAGCAGTGCCCCTTGGGGGTCCTATAATTCACCCCTCCACTTT
cdr3_aa: CASSAPWGSYNSPLHF

clone_size: -
d_call: -
j_call: TRBJ2-7
v_call: TRBV27
cdr3_nt: TGTGCCAGCAGTTTACGATTCTGGGCAGGGGATTCCTACGAGCAGTACTTC
cdr3_aa: CASSLRFWAGDSYEQYF

clone_size: -
d_call: TRBD2
j_call: TRBJ2-1
v_call: TRBV30
cdr3_nt: TGTGCCTGGAGTGCGCTAGCGGGCCGTAGTACACACAATGAGCAGTTCTTC
cdr3_aa: CAWSALAGRSTHNEQFF

clone_size: -
d_call: TRBD1
j_call: TRBJ1-5
v_call: TRBV2
cdr3_nt: TGTGCCAGCAGTGCCGGGACAGGGACCTATCAGCCCCAGCATTTT
cdr3_aa: CASSAGTGTYQPQHF

clone_size: -
d_call: -
j_call: TRBJ1-2
v_call: TRBV6-5
cdr3_nt: TGTGCCAGCACCGAAGCGGGGGGCTATGGCTACACCTTC
cdr3_aa: CASTEAGGYGYTF

clone_size: -
d_call: TRBD1
j_call: TRBJ1-4
v_call: TRBV5-6
cdr3_nt: TGTGCCAGCAGGGGACAGGGTCCGGGACTGTTTTTT
cdr3_aa: CASRGQGPGLFF

clone_size: once
d_call: TRBD1
j_call: TRBJ1-4
v_call: TRBV2
cdr3_nt: TGTGCCAGCAGTGAAAGGCAGGGGGCCGACGGGAATGAAAAACTGTTTTTT
cdr3_aa: CASSERQGADGNEKLFF

clone_size: -
d_call: -
j_call: TRBJ2-3
v_call: TRBV6-6
cdr3_nt: TGTGCCAGCAGTTACCACCAAAGCGCAGATACGCAGTATTTT
cdr3_aa: CASSYHQSADTQYF

clone_size: -
d_call: -
j_call: TRBJ2-5
v_call: TRBV7-9
cdr3_nt: TGTGCCAGCAGCCCGCCGGGGCTAGACGAGGAGACCCAGTACTTC
cdr3_aa: CASSPPGLDEETQYF

clone_size: -
d_call: -
j_call: TRBJ2-7
v_call: TRBV5-1
cdr3_nt: TGCGCCAGCAGCTTAGGGGGAATCGACGAGCAGTACTTC
cdr3_aa: CASSLGGIDEQYF

clone_size: -
d_call: -
j_call: TRBJ1-6
v_call: TRBV18
cdr3_nt: TGTGCCAGCTCCCCGGGATCGGATTCACCCCTCCACTTT
cdr3_aa: CASSPGSDSPLHF

clone_size: -
d_call: TRBD1
j_call: TRBJ2-5
v_call: TRBV5-6
cdr3_nt: TGTGCCAGCAGCTTCGTGTCGACAGGGGGCGGTGAGACCCAGTACTTC
cdr3_aa: CASSFVSTGGGETQYF

clone_size: -
d_call: TRBD1
j_call: TRBJ2-2
v_call: TRBV7-3
cdr3_nt: TGTGCCAGCAGCTCAACCGGGACAGGGAACACCGGGGAGCTGTTTTTT
cdr3_aa: CASSSTGTGNTGELFF

clone_size: -
d_call: -
j_call: TRBJ1-3
v_call: TRBV7-9
cdr3_nt: TGTGCCAGCAGCTTACCTCCAAACACCATATATTTT
cdr3_aa: CASSLPPNTIYF

clone_size: -
d_call: -
j_call: TRBJ2-2
v_call: TRBV9
cdr3_nt: TGTGCCAGCAGAGCCGGGCCCCACTCTTATACCGGGGAGCTGTTTTTT
cdr3_aa: CASRAGPHSYTGELFF

clone_size: once
d_call: -
j_call: TRBJ1-5
v_call: TRBV2
cdr3_nt: TGTGCCAGCAATGTAGACGGGGGTAGTAGCAATCAGCCCCAGCATTTT
cdr3_aa: CASNVDGGSSNQPQHF

clone_size: -
d_call: -
j_call: TRBJ1-1
v_call: TRBV5-1
cdr3_nt: TGCGCCAGCAGCTTGGCCGGGGGAATCGCTGAAGCTTTCTTT
cdr3_aa: CASSLAGGIAEAFF

clone_size: -
d_call: TRBD2
j_call: TRBJ2-2
v_call: TRBV9
cdr3_nt: TGTGCCAGCAGCGTAGATTCGCTAGCGGGCCTTAACACCGGGGAGCTGTTTTTT
cdr3_aa: CASSVDSLAGLNTGELFF

clone_size: once
d_call: -
j_call: TRBJ1-1
v_call: TRBV5-1
cdr3_nt: TGCGCCAGCAGCCTTACAGTTAACACTGAAGCTTTCTTT
cdr3_aa: CASSLTVNTEAFF

clone_size: -
d_call: -
j_call: TRBJ1-2
v_call: TRBV18
cdr3_nt: TGTGCCAGCTCACCTTCCGGGACGCAATTTGCAGGCTACACCTTC
cdr3_aa: CASSPSGTQFAGYTF

clone_size: -
d_call: -
j_call: TRBJ1-1
v_call: TRBV10-3
cdr3_nt: TGTGCCATCAGTGGGGGCAGCCTAGGGAACACTGAAGCTTTCTTT
cdr3_aa: CAISGGSLGNTEAFF

clone_size: -
d_call: -
j_call: TRBJ2-3
v_call: TRBV5-6
cdr3_nt: TGTGCCAGCAGCTTGGAGGACCGCACAGATACGCAGTATTTT
cdr3_aa: CASSLEDRTDTQYF

clone_size: -
d_call: -
j_call: TRBJ1-6
v_call: TRBV18
cdr3_nt: TGTGCCAGCTCCCAAAAGGGAACCTATAATTCACCCCTCCACTTT
cdr3_aa: CASSQKGTYNSPLHF

clone_size: -
d_call: -
j_call: TRBJ1-5
v_call: TRBV25-1
cdr3_nt: TGTGCCAGCAGCCCGGGCCATAGCAATCAGCCCCAGCATTTT
cdr3_aa: CASSPGHSNQPQHF

clone_size: -
d_call: TRBD2
j_call: TRBJ2-1
v_call: TRBV5-1
cdr3_nt: TGCGCCAGCAGCTTCTTTAGCGGGGGGCCACTCAATGAGCAGTTCTTC
cdr3_aa: CASSFFSGGPLNEQFF

clone_size: once
d_call: -
j_call: TRBJ2-1
v_call: TRBV10-3
cdr3_nt: TGTGCCATCAGTGAGTCCCAGGCGGGGGCGACCTACAATGAGCAGTTCTTC
cdr3_aa: CAISESQAGATYNEQFF

clone_size: once
d_call: TRBD2
j_call: TRBJ2-3
v_call: TRBV6-6
cdr3_nt: TGTGCCAGCAGCCGGGGGGTAAGCACAGATACGCAGTATTTT
cdr3_aa: CASSRGVSTDTQYF

clone_size: -
d_call: -
j_call: TRBJ1-1
v_call: TRBV10-2
cdr3_nt: TGCGCCAGCAGTGAGTCGGGCGGGGCTAACACTGAAGCTTTCTTT
cdr3_aa: CASSESGGANTEAFF

clone_size: -
d_call: -
j_call: TRBJ2-5
v_call: TRBV10-3
cdr3_nt: TGTGCCATCAGTGAGTCTGAGGGGACCCAGTACTTC
cdr3_aa: CAISESEGTQYF

clone_size: -
d_call: -
j_call: TRBJ2-3
v_call: TRBV12-2
cdr3_nt: TGTGCAAGTCGCTTAGGACGGGGGGGCACAGATACGCAGTATTTT
cdr3_aa: CASRLGRGGTDTQYF

clone_size: -
d_call: -
j_call: TRBJ2-2
v_call: TRBV11-3
cdr3_nt: TGTGCCAGCAGCTCAGGGGTTGGAGGCTCCACCGGGGAGCTGTTTTTT
cdr3_aa: CASSSGVGGSTGELFF

clone_size: -
d_call: -
j_call: TRBJ1-2
v_call: TRBV19
cdr3_nt: TGTGCCAGTAGTTTGACAGTAGGAGGGTACACCTTC
cdr3_aa: CASSLTVGGYTF

clone_size: -
d_call: -
j_call: TRBJ2-1
v_call: TRBV6-5
cdr3_nt: TGTGCCAGCAGGTCTAGTCTATCATACAATGAGCAGTTCTTC
cdr3_aa: CASRSSLSYNEQFF

clone_size: -
d_call: TRBD1
j_call: TRBJ2-5
v_call: TRBV7-2
cdr3_nt: TGTGCCAGCAGCTTTTGGACAGGGCAGGAGACCCAGTACTTC
cdr3_aa: CASSFWTGQETQYF

clone_size: once
d_call: TRBD2
j_call: TRBJ2-3
v_call: TRBV9
cdr3_nt: TGTGCCAGCAGCGCCAGCGGGGGGCGCACAGATACGCAGTATTTT
cdr3_aa: CASSASGGRTDTQYF

clone_size: -
d_call: TRBD1
j_call: TRBJ1-1
v_call: TRBV6-5
cdr3_nt: TGTGCCAGCAGTTCGGACAGGACCACTGAAGCTTTCTTT
cdr3_aa: CASSSDRTTEAFF

clone_size: -
d_call: -
j_call: TRBJ2-3
v_call: TRBV21-1
cdr3_nt: TGTGCCAGCATTGGGGCTAGCACAGATACGCAGTATTTT
cdr3_aa: CASIGASTDTQYF

clone_size: -
d_call: -
j_call: TRBJ2-2
v_call: TRBV5-1
cdr3_nt: TGCGCCAGCAGCTTTACAGGGACTTACACCGGGGAGCTGTTTTTT
cdr3_aa: CASSFTGTYTGELFF

clone_size: -
d_call: -
j_call: TRBJ2-2
v_call: TRBV10-3
cdr3_nt: TGTGCCATTACCCGGGACTTCAACACCGGGGAGCTGTTTTTT
cdr3_aa: CAITRDFNTGELFF

clone_size: -
d_call: -
j_call: TRBJ2-7
v_call: TRBV6-1
cdr3_nt: TGTGCCAGCAGTGATCGAGGTTACCCCTACGAGCAGTACTTC
cdr3_aa: CASSDRGYPYEQYF

clone_size: -
d_call: -
j_call: TRBJ2-3
v_call: TRBV4-1
cdr3_nt: TGCGCCAGCAGCCAAGCTTTCGGCTTCCGGGAAGAACCAGATACGCAGTATTTT
cdr3_aa: CASSQAFGFREEPDTQYF